The clone carrying this T cell receptor beta chain was recorded many times. Researchers amplified the TCR beta CDR3 regions from RNA transcripts. First-round RT-PCR targeting the TCR CDR3 was performed with the HTBI primer set. TCRdb analysed the multiplex PCR reads with MiXCR anew, one entry per CDR3 protein. The data contain approximately 640,000 distinct CDR3 sequences, 15% to 20% of them seen just once; the ten biggest clones take up 3% to 4%. This specimen belongs to a study of T cells in Graves' hyperthyroidism and ophthalmopathy. Study information: Sampling of peripheral blood happened at initial diagnosis, prior to any treatment.

With a duration under 2 months, the hyperthyroidism was newly diagnosed in patients aged 18 to 65. The CDR3 length is 15 residues. Germline CDR1 and CDR2: SNHLY and FYNNEI. V dropped 6 bases and J dropped 2; count of bases not matched to a gene: 8. The specimen was blood. This receptor was taken from a woman between 25 and 40 years old with Graves' hyperthyroidism. The rearrangement uses TRBV2 and TRBJ1-1; the match to TRBD1 covers 8 bases. This CDR3 reads CASRRTGTVNTEAFF. The CDR3 region has the DNA TGTGCCAGCAGAAGGACAGGGACGGTTAACACTGAAGCTTTCTTT. Filled out from reference TRBV2 and TRBJ1-1, the complete variable domain reads EPEVTQTPSHQVTQMGQEVILRCVPISNHLYFYWYRQILGQKVEFLVSFYNNEISEKSEIFDDQFSVERPDGSNFTLKIRSTKLEDSAMYFCASRRTGTVNTEAFFGQGTRLTVV.